These T cell receptor beta chains were read from a single sample in a study of regulatory T cells in long-lasting Graves disease. TCRdb re-called the multiplex PCR reads through MiXCR, storing one row per CDR3 protein. The sample records hundreds of thousands of distinct CDR3 sequences, 21% being singletons. Sequenced here: peripheral blood mononuclear cells (PBMCs), sampled when the disease was refractory, from a patient treated with antithyroid drugs. The receptor set was obtained from a female donor with Graves disease. The CDR3 runs from the conserved cysteine through the conserved F or W. Each record gives: J gene, V gene, clone size, D gene, CDR3 DNA, CDR3 protein. D genes are given only for firm matches. Rows may omit the clone size; those that give it use once, few, many or a size class.

TRBJ1-1,TRBV19,.,TRBD1,TGTGCCAGTAGTCCCCTGGACAGGGTGGGCACTGAAGCTTTCTTT,CASSPLDRVGTEAFF
TRBJ1-1,TRBV7-9,.,TRBD1,TGTGCCAGCGGGACAGGGGGTATGAACACTGAAGCTTTCTTT,CASGTGGMNTEAFF
TRBJ2-1,TRBV14,few,.,TGTGCCAGCAGCCAATCTCTGTACAATGAGCAGTTCTTC,CASSQSLYNEQFF
TRBJ2-1,TRBV6-2/TRBV6-3,once,.,TGTGCCAGCAGTTTTACGGGACATAGGAATGAGCAGTTCTTC,CASSFTGHRNEQFF
TRBJ1-4,TRBV9,few,.,TGTGCCAGCAGCGTATTCGGAGATGAAAAACTGTTTTTT,CASSVFGDEKLFF
TRBJ1-1,TRBV28,many,.,TGTGCCAGCAGCCGGTGGGGGGCGGGTACTGAAGCTTTCTTT,CASSRWGAGTEAFF
TRBJ2-5,TRBV5-1,.,.,TGCGCCAGCAGCTTGGGGACCAGAGAAGAGACCCAGTACTTC,CASSLGTREETQYF
TRBJ1-2,TRBV7-2,.,TRBD1,TGTGCCAGCAGCGCCTGGGACAGGAGGAACCCACAGTCGTTAAAATACACCTTC,CASSAWDRRNPQSLKYTF
TRBJ2-7,TRBV3-1,.,.,TGTGCCAGCAGCCAAGTTATCGGGAGCTCCTACGAGCAGTACTTC,CASSQVIGSSYEQYF
TRBJ2-7,TRBV6-1,many,.,TGTGCCAGCAGTAGACTGCCCGGCTACGAGCAGTACTTC,CASSRLPGYEQYF
TRBJ2-7,TRBV4-1,.,.,TGCGCCAGCAGCCAAGAGGGGGGCAGCTCCTACGAGCAGTACTTC,CASSQEGGSSYEQYF
TRBJ2-5,TRBV7-9,many,.,TGTGCCAGCAGCTTAAATACGGGAAGGGAGACCCAGTACTTC,CASSLNTGRETQYF
TRBJ2-7,TRBV30,few,.,TGTGCCTGGAGTAAGGAGTACGAGCAGTACTTC,CAWSKEYEQYF
TRBJ1-1,TRBV4-2,.,.,TGTGCCAGCAGCCAAGGGACAGTCCCAGAAGCTTTCTTT,CASSQGTVPEAFF
TRBJ1-6,TRBV6-5,.,TRBD1,TGTGCCAGCAGTTACGACAGGGACAATTCACCCCTCCACTTT,CASSYDRDNSPLHF
TRBJ1-1,TRBV28,many,.,TGTGCCAGCAGCCCCCACCCCCCGGATAACACTGAAGCTTTCTTT,CASSPHPPDNTEAFF
TRBJ2-7,TRBV5-4,few,.,TGTGCCAGCAGCTTGGAGAGTCTCGCCTACGAGCAGTACTTC,CASSLESLAYEQYF
TRBJ2-5,TRBV9,many,.,TGTGCCAGCAGCGTAGCGGGCACTCAAGAGACCCAGTACTTC,CASSVAGTQETQYF
TRBJ2-7,TRBV28,many,TRBD2,TGTGCCAGCAAAGCGGGGCAGGGTGCCTACGAGCAGTACTTC,CASKAGQGAYEQYF
TRBJ2-7,TRBV12-3/TRBV12-4,many,.,TGTGCCAGCAGTGATCTGGTTTACGAGCAGTACTTC,CASSDLVYEQYF
TRBJ1-1,TRBV4-1,.,.,TGCGCCAGCAGCCAAGGGGAGACCAGGGTGAACACTGAAGCTTTCTTT,CASSQGETRVNTEAFF
TRBJ1-4,TRBV28,many,.,TGTGCCAGCAGTTTTCTTGATTCCGGCAGGGCTAATGAAAAACTGTTTTTT,CASSFLDSGRANEKLFF
TRBJ1-1,TRBV28,many,.,TGTGCCAGCAGTTTAAGGACGGAACTAGTTGAAGCTTTCTTT,CASSLRTELVEAFF
TRBJ2-3,TRBV5-1,few,TRBD1,TGCGCCAGCAGCTCGCGGGACAGGGCTAGCACAGATACGCAGTATTTT,CASSSRDRASTDTQYF
TRBJ1-1,TRBV5-5,.,.,TGTGCCAGCAGCTCCCCCGTTGAGCACACTGAAGCTTTCTTT,CASSSPVEHTEAFF
TRBJ1-5,TRBV2,many,.,TGTGCCAGCAGTGAAGACGGCGATAGCAATCAGCCCCAGCATTTT,CASSEDGDSNQPQHF
TRBJ1-5,TRBV12-3/TRBV12-4,few,.,TGTGCCAGCCGGGGTGGGGGCAATCAGCCCCAGCATTTT,CASRGGGNQPQHF
TRBJ2-7,TRBV27,many,.,TGTGCCAGCAGATCCCCATGGGAGCAGTACTTC,CASRSPWEQYF
TRBJ1-1,TRBV6-1,.,.,TGTGCCAGCACCGACTCGGCAGGATGGGACACTGAAGCTTTCTTT,CASTDSAGWDTEAFF
TRBJ1-1,TRBV4-1,many,.,TGCGCCAGCAGCCAAGATAGGGCAGCGGACACTGAAGCTTTCTTT,CASSQDRAADTEAFF
TRBJ2-1,TRBV6-5,.,TRBD2,TGTGCCAGCAGTTACTCGACTAGCGGGAGCTACAATGAGCAGTTCTTC,CASSYSTSGSYNEQFF
TRBJ1-4,TRBV20-1,many,.,TGCAGTGCTCCCAGTCCGGACGCTGGCTGGGAAAAACTGTTTTTT,CSAPSPDAGWEKLFF
TRBJ1-1,TRBV15,few,TRBD1,TGTGCCACCAGCAGGGAGGACAGGGGCTGGACTGAAGCTTTCTTT,CATSREDRGWTEAFF
TRBJ2-7,TRBV18,.,TRBD2,TGTGCCAGCTCACCACAAGCTAGCGGCTACGAGCAGTACTTC,CASSPQASGYEQYF
TRBJ2-5,TRBV5-4,few,TRBD1,TGTGCCAGCAGGGGTGGACAGGAAAACCAAGAGACCCAGTACTTC,CASRGGQENQETQYF
TRBJ1-3,TRBV28,many,.,TGTGCCAGCAGTTTACGAGGGGCATCTACTGGAAACACCATATATTTT,CASSLRGASTGNTIYF
TRBJ1-1,TRBV6-2/TRBV6-3,many,.,TGTGCCAGCAGTTACGGTACCGGAGGTGAAGCTTTCTTT,CASSYGTGGEAFF
TRBJ1-1,TRBV20-1,.,.,TGCAGTGCTAGCCTGGACAGCAACACTGAAGCTTTCTTT,CSASLDSNTEAFF
TRBJ1-2,TRBV6-1,many,.,TGTGCCAGCAGTGAAGGTGGTCTTGTCCTGGGCTACACCTTC,CASSEGGLVLGYTF
TRBJ2-7,TRBV6-2/TRBV6-3,many,.,TGTGCCAGCAGTTACCCGTTCTCCTACGAGCAGTACTTC,CASSYPFSYEQYF
TRBJ2-5,TRBV6-5,few,.,TGTGCCAGCAGTTACACGGGCTGGGGGCGAGCGGCCCAGTACTTC,CASSYTGWGRAAQYF
TRBJ2-5,TRBV29-1,.,.,TGCAGCGAGCCTTCTGGGTCGGAAGAGACCCAGTACTTC,CSEPSGSEETQYF
TRBJ2-7,TRBV6-2/TRBV6-3,few,.,TGTGCCAGCAGTGAACTGGGGGGCGGCTACGAGCAGTACTTC,CASSELGGGYEQYF
TRBJ2-1,TRBV6-2/TRBV6-3,.,.,TGTGCCAGCAGTGAAGAGAATGACTACAATGAGCAGTTCTTC,CASSEENDYNEQFF
TRBJ1-2,TRBV7-3,few,.,TGTGCCAGCAGCTTAAATCCAGAGGTTAACTATGGCTACACCTTC,CASSLNPEVNYGYTF
TRBJ1-2,TRBV7-2,many,.,TGTGCCAGCAGCCCTGATGAGGGCTATGGCTACACCTTC,CASSPDEGYGYTF
TRBJ2-3,TRBV27,.,TRBD2,TGTGCCAGCAGTTTCTCACCCACGGCTAGCGGTACAGATACGCAGTATTTT,CASSFSPTASGTDTQYF
TRBJ1-5,TRBV20-1,few,.,TGCAGTGCTAACAAACAGGGAGCTAATCAGCCCCAGCATTTT,CSANKQGANQPQHF
TRBJ1-1,TRBV27,many,.,TGTGCCAGCAGTTTATCCCCAGGGTCGACGGCTGAAGCTTTCTTT,CASSLSPGSTAEAFF
TRBJ1-1,TRBV30,many,.,TGTGCCTGGAGTGTGGTCGGTGAAGCTTTCTTT,CAWSVVGEAFF
TRBJ2-7,TRBV6-5,many,.,TGTGCCAGCAGTTACTCCTTCAGGCAGTCCTACGAGCAGTACTTC,CASSYSFRQSYEQYF
TRBJ1-1,TRBV29-1,many,.,TGCAGCGTCCAGAGGGGACGGTGGAACACTGAAGCTTTCTTT,CSVQRGRWNTEAFF
TRBJ2-4,TRBV12-3/TRBV12-4,many,TRBD2,TGTGCCAGCAGTTTACTAGCGGGAGGTAAAAACATTCAGTACTTC,CASSLLAGGKNIQYF
TRBJ2-1,TRBV28,few,.,TGTGCCAGCAGTTTAACAGGGAAGGGCTCCTACAATGAGCAGTTCTTC,CASSLTGKGSYNEQFF